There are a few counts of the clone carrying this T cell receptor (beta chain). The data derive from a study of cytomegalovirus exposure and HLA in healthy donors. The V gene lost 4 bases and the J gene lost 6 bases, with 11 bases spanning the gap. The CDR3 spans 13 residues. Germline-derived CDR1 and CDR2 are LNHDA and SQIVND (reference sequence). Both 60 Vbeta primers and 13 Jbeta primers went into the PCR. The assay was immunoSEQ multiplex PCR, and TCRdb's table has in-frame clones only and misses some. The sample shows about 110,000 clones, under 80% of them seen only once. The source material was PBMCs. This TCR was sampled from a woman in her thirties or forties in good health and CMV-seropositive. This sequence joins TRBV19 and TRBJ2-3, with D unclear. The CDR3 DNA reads TGTGCCAGTAGTACCTCCCTCGAGGATACGCAGTATTTT. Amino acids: CASSTSLEDTQYF.